This is a list of T cell receptor beta chains from one sample in a study of blood T cell repertoires in COVID-19. The assay was immunoSEQ multiplex PCR, and TCRdb's table has in-frame clones only and misses some. The data hold approximately 200,000 clones, with around 87% observed a single time. The sample comprised peripheral blood. The receptors derive from a man in his sixties who had recovered from COVID-19. CDR3s include the opening cysteine and the closing phenylalanine or tryptophan. The D gene is left open where the match is weak. Some rows mark clone size as missing; the rest say once, few, many or name a class of expanded clone.

TRBJ1-2 . TRBV19 TRBD1 CASSIDRGVGGYTF TGTGCCAGTAGTATCGACAGGGGTGTCGGTGGCTACACCTTC
TRBJ2-7 few TRBV5-6 TRBD2 CASSSPGGSDYEQYF TGTGCCAGCAGCTCCCCGGGCGGGAGTGACTACGAGCAGTACTTC
TRBJ2-1 . TRBV11-2 TRBD1 CASSLGTGDREQFF TGTGCCAGCAGCTTGGGGACAGGCGACAGGGAGCAGTTCTTC
TRBJ1-2 . TRBV20-1 . CSARRGYGYTF TGCAGTGCTAGAAGGGGTTATGGCTACACCTTC
TRBJ2-7 . TRBV9 TRBD1 CASSVEGTGKTSYEQYF TGTGCCAGCAGCGTCGAGGGGACAGGGAAAACCTCCTACGAGCAGTACTTC
TRBJ1-5 . TRBV4-3 TRBD1 CASSQASDRGEQPQHF TGCGCCAGCAGCCAAGCGTCAGACAGGGGAGAACAGCCCCAGCATTTT
TRBJ2-7 . TRBV6-5 . CASTLTVPGLYEQYF TGTGCCAGCACCCTGACAGTTCCTGGTCTTTACGAGCAGTACTTC
TRBJ1-1 . TRBV3-1/TRBV3-2 . CASSQQGGLNTEAFF TGTGCCAGCAGCCAACAAGGCGGCTTGAACACTGAAGCTTTCTTT
TRBJ1-1 . TRBV6-5 . CASSYSGGTEAFF TGTGCCAGCAGTTACTCTGGGGGGACTGAAGCTTTCTTT
TRBJ2-1 once TRBV5-4 TRBD1 CASSPRDRGLAYNEQFF TGTGCCAGCAGCCCACGGGACAGGGGGCTTGCCTACAATGAGCAGTTCTTC
TRBJ2-1 once TRBV15 TRBD2 CATSRAGGSSYNEQFF TGTGCCACCAGCAGAGCCGGCGGGAGCTCCTACAATGAGCAGTTCTTC
TRBJ2-1 . TRBV5-1 . CASSLGPTSAYNEQFF TGCGCCAGCAGCTTGGGACCCACCAGCGCCTACAATGAGCAGTTCTTC
TRBJ2-5 . TRBV5-4 TRBD2 CASSLAGREEETQYF TGTGCCAGCAGCTTGGCCGGGAGGGAAGAAGAGACCCAGTACTTC
TRBJ1-1 . TRBV6-6 . CASSYEGLEAFF TGTGCCAGCAGTTACGAGGGTTTGGAAGCTTTCTTT
TRBJ2-7 . TRBV6-5 . CASLSFPYEQYF TGTGCCAGCTTGTCGTTCCCCTACGAGCAGTACTTC
TRBJ1-1 . TRBV12-3/TRBV12-4 . CASSFAGNTEAFF TGTGCCAGCAGTTTTGCAGGGAACACTGAAGCTTTCTTT
TRBJ2-1 . TRBV7-2 TRBD2 CASSTTVGGDEQFF TGTGCCAGCAGCACTACCGTTGGGGGGGATGAGCAGTTCTTC
TRBJ1-2 once TRBV30 TRBD1 CAWSVRRTGGNYGYTF TGTGCCTGGAGTGTACGGAGGACAGGGGGGAACTATGGCTACACCTTC
TRBJ2-5 . TRBV24-1 . CATSDSYQETQYF TGTGCCACCAGTGACTCGTACCAAGAGACCCAGTACTTC
TRBJ1-1 . TRBV6-5 . CASSGVQDVTFF TGTGCCAGCAGCGGGGTGCAGGACGTAACTTTCTTT
TRBJ2-1 few TRBV12-5 TRBD2 CASGLSPISSGVYNEQFF TGTGCTAGTGGTTTAAGCCCCATCTCTAGCGGGGTCTACAATGAGCAGTTCTTC
TRBJ1-2 . TRBV5-5 . CASSLGGTQTLYGYTF TGTGCCAGCAGCTTGGGAGGGACACAGACCCTTTATGGCTACACCTTC
TRBJ2-7 . TRBV15 . CATSRAGLGLVPYEQYF TGTGCCACCAGCAGAGCCGGATTGGGGCTAGTCCCCTACGAGCAGTACTTC
TRBJ2-3 . TRBV2 TRBD2 CASSLLAGGITDTQYF TGTGCCAGCAGCCTACTAGCGGGGGGAATCACAGATACGCAGTATTTT
TRBJ1-1 . TRBV7-2 TRBD1 CASSLATGMTEAFF TGTGCCAGCAGCTTAGCGACAGGGATGACTGAAGCTTTCTTT
TRBJ2-7 . TRBV7-9 . CASSWAGGVEQYF TGTGCCAGCAGCTGGGCCGGGGGAGTCGAGCAGTACTTC
TRBJ2-3 . TRBV5-1 . CASSKEGLTDTQYF TGCGCCAGCAGCAAGGAGGGACTCACAGATACGCAGTATTTT
TRBJ2-4 . TRBV30 . CAWSRERTANQYF TGTGCCTGGAGTCGGGAAAGGACCGCCAATCAGTACTTC
TRBJ2-3 . TRBV11-1 TRBD2 CASRPLAGGPYTQYF TGTGCCAGCAGGCCACTAGCGGGAGGGCCATATACGCAGTATTTT
TRBJ1-1 . TRBV30 . CAWRSRSIGTEAFF TGTGCCTGGAGATCGCGGTCGATTGGGACTGAAGCTTTCTTT
TRBJ2-4 . TRBV6-5 TRBD2 CASMTSGRTKNIQYF TGTGCCAGTATGACTAGCGGGAGGACCAAAAACATTCAGTACTTC
TRBJ2-7 . TRBV5-1 TRBD2 CASSLIAGGYEQYF TGCGCCAGCAGCTTAATAGCGGGAGGCTACGAGCAGTACTTC
TRBJ1-2 . TRBV21-1 . CASSRLQDLSGYTF TGTGCCAGCAGCAGATTGCAGGATTTAAGTGGCTACACCTTC
TRBJ2-4 . TRBV27 . CASSFLSIDKNIQYF TGTGCCAGCAGTTTCCTGAGCATAGACAAAAACATTCAGTACTTC
TRBJ2-3 few TRBV6-6 TRBD1 CASSAGQGLSDTQYF TGTGCCAGCAGTGCGGGACAGGGGCTTTCAGATACGCAGTATTTT
TRBJ2-3 . TRBV7-2 . CASSPWTASTDTQYF TGTGCCAGCAGCCCCTGGACAGCTAGCACAGATACGCAGTATTTT
TRBJ1-2 once TRBV4-1 . CASSQEITGAGGGYTF TGCGCCAGCAGCCAAGAAATTACTGGGGCGGGAGGTGGCTACACCTTC
TRBJ1-1 few TRBV10-2 . CASRGAGNTEAFF TGCGCCAGCAGGGGGGCCGGGAACACTGAAGCTTTCTTT
TRBJ2-2 few TRBV14 TRBD1 CASSPRTGTGELFF TGTGCCAGCAGCCCTCGGACAGGCACCGGGGAGCTGTTTTTT
TRBJ1-2 . TRBV19 . CASSIPPGGYTF TGTGCCAGTAGTATACCCCCAGGAGGCTACACCTTC
TRBJ1-1 . TRBV18 . CASSPLQGNTEAFF TGTGCCAGCTCACCACTCCAGGGGAACACTGAAGCTTTCTTT
TRBJ1-2 . TRBV3-1/TRBV3-2 . CASSQNPGQHYGYTF TGTGCCAGCAGCCAAAACCCCGGACAGCACTATGGCTACACCTTC
TRBJ1-5 . TRBV18 . CASSPRRDQPQHF TGTGCCAGCTCACCACGCAGGGATCAGCCCCAGCATTTT
TRBJ2-7 . TRBV4-2 . CASSPRFMLRAHEQYF TGTGCCAGCAGCCCCCGTTTTATGCTCAGGGCGCACGAGCAGTACTTC
TRBJ2-7 . TRBV11-2 TRBD1 CASSEDRGWYEQYF TGTGCCAGCAGCGAGGACAGGGGTTGGTACGAGCAGTACTTC
TRBJ1-2 . TRBV18 . CASSPNTGFGGPGGYGYTF TGTGCCAGCTCACCAAATACAGGGTTTGGTGGTCCTGGGGGCTATGGCTACACCTTC
TRBJ2-3 . TRBV5-1 . CASSAQVQSTDTQYF TGCGCCAGCAGCGCACAGGTTCAGAGCACAGATACGCAGTATTTT
TRBJ2-3 . TRBV5-1 . CASSLAAEGTDTQYF TGCGCCAGCAGCTTGGCAGCTGAGGGCACAGATACGCAGTATTTT
TRBJ2-1 . TRBV28 . CASSLGGEKKFF TGTGCCAGCAGTTTAGGCGGGGAGAAGAAGTTCTTC
TRBJ2-2 . TRBV2 . CASKTTGNTGELFF TGTGCCAGCAAGACTACGGGCAACACCGGGGAGCTGTTTTTT
TRBJ1-2 . TRBV2 TRBD1 CATEGNRQGGGYTF TGTGCCACCGAGGGTAATAGACAGGGAGGTGGCTACACCTTC
TRBJ2-7 once TRBV27 . CASSSQVSYEQYF TGTGCCAGCAGTTCCCAGGTGTCCTACGAGCAGTACTTC
TRBJ2-1 . TRBV11-3 . CASSLDQGKEQFF TGTGCCAGCAGCTTAGATCAGGGGAAGGAGCAGTTCTTC
TRBJ2-1 . TRBV7-2 TRBD2 CASSPGGVLYNEQFF TGTGCCAGCAGCCCCGGGGGGGTCCTTTACAATGAGCAGTTCTTC